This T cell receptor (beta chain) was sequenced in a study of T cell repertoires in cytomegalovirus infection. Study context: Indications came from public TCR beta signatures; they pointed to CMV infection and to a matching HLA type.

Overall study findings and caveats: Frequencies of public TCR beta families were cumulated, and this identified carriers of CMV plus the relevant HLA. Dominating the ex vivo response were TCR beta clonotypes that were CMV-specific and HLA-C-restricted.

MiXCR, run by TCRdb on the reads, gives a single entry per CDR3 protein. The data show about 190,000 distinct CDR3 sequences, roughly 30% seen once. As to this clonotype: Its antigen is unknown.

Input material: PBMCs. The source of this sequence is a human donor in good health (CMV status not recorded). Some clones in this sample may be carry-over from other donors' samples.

CDR3 region: CASSLGRGDYQPQHF. In nucleotides, the CDR3 is TGTGCCAGCAGCTTAGGTCGGGGAGATTATCAGCCCCAGCATTTT. The chain carries TRBV7-8 and TRBJ1-5; D gene ambiguous. The CDR3 loop spans 15 amino acids. V was pared by 1 base and J by 5 bases, with 12 bases between. Germline V gene data show CDR1 as SGHVS and CDR2 as FQNEAQ.